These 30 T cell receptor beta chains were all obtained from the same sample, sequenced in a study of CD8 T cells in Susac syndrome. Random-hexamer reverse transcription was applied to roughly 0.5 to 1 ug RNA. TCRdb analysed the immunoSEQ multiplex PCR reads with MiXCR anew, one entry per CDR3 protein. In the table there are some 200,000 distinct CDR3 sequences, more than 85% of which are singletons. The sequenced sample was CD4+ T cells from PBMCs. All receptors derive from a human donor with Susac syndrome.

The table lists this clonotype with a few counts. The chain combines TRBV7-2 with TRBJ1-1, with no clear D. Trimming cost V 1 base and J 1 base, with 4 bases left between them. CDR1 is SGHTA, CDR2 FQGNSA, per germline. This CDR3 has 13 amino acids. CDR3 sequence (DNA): TGTGCCAGCAGCTTAGACAGGAACACTGAAGCTTTCTTT. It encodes CASSLDRNTEAFF.

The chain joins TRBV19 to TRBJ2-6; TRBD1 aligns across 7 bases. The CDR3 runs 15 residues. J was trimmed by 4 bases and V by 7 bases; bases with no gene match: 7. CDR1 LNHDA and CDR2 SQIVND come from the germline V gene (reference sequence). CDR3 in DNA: TGTGCCAGTAAAACGACAGGGACCGGGGCCAACGTCCTGACTTTC. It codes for CASKTTGTGANVLTF. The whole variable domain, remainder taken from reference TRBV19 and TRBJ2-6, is DGGITQSPKYLFRKEGQNVTLSCEQNLNHDAMYWYRQDPGQGLRLIYYSQIVNDFQKGDIAEGYSVSREKKESFPLTVTSAQKNPTAFYLCASKTTGTGANVLTFGAGSRLTVL.

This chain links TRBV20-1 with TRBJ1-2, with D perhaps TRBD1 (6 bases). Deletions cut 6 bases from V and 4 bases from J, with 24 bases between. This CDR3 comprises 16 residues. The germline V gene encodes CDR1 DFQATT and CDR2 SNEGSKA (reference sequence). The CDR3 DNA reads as TGCAGTGCCAGACAAGACGCCAGGGGCGCCGGCTATGGCTACACCTTC. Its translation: CSARQDARGAGYGYTF.

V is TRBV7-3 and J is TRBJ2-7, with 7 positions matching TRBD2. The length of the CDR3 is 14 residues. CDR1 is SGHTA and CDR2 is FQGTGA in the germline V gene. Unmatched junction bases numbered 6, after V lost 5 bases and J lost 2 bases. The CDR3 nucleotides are TGTGCCAGCAGCCCTGGAGCGGGACCCTACGAGCAGTACTTC. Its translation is CASSPGAGPYEQYF.

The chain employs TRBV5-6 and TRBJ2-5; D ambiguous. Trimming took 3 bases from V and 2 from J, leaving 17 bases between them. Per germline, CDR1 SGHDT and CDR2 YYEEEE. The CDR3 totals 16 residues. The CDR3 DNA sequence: TGTGCCAGCAGCTGGATGCTGGTCAGTGTTCAAGAGACCCAGTACTTC. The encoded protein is CASSWMLVSVQETQYF.

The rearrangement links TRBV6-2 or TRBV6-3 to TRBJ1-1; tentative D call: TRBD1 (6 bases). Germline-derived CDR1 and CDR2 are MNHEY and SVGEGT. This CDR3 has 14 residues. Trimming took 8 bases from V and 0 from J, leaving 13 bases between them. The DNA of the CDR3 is TGTGCCAGCCTCCGACAGGAAATGAACACTGAAGCTTTCTTT. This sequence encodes CASLRQEMNTEAFF.

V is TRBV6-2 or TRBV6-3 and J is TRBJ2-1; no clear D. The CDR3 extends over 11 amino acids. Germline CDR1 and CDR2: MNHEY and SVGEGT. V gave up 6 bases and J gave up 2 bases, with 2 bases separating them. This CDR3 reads CASRPYNEQFF. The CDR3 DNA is TGTGCCAGCAGACCCTACAATGAGCAGTTCTTC.

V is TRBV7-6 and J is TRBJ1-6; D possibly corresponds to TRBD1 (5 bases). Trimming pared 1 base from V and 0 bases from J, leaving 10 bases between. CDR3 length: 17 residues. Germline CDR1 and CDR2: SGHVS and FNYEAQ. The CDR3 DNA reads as TGTGCCAGCAGCTTAGGTCGTAGGGGCTCCTATAATTCACCCCTCCACTTT. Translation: CASSLGRRGSYNSPLHF.

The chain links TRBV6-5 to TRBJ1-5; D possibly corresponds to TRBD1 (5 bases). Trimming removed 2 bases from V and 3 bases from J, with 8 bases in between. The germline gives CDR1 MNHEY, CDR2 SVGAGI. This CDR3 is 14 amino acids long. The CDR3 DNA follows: TGTGCCAGCAGTTACGACAGACTCAATCAGCCCCAGCATTTT. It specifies CASSYDRLNQPQHF.

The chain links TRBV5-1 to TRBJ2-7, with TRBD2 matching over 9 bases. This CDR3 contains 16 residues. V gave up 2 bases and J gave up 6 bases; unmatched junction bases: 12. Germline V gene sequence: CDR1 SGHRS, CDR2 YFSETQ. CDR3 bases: TGCGCCAGCAGCTTTTCCCCCTCAGCGGGGGGCTTCGAGCAGTACTTC. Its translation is CASSFSPSAGGFEQYF.

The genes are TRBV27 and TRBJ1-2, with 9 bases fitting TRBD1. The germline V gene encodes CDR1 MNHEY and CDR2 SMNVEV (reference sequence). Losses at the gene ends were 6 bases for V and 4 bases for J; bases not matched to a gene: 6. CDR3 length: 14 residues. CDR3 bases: TGTGCCAGCAGCCGGGGACAGGGAAGCTATGGCTACACCTTC. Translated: CASSRGQGSYGYTF.

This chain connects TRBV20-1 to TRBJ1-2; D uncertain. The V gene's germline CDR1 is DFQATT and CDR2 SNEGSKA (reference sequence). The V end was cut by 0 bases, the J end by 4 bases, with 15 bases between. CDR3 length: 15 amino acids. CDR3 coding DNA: TGCAGTGCTAGAGATCAGAGACTTGGGGTCTATGGCTACACCTTC. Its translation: CSARDQRLGVYGYTF.

The CDR3: CASRRTPHMNTEAFF. The CDR3 DNA reads TGTGCCAGCAGAAGGACACCTCATATGAACACTGAAGCTTTCTTT. The rearrangement links TRBV2 to TRBJ1-1; TRBD1 is a possible D gene (5 bases). V gave up 6 bases and J gave up 0 bases, with 14 bases separating them. Germline V lookup: CDR1 SNHLY, CDR2 FYNNEI. CDR3 length equals 15 residues. The full variable domain, completed using reference TRBV2 and TRBJ1-1, is EPEVTQTPSHQVTQMGQEVILRCVPISNHLYFYWYRQILGQKVEFLVSFYNNEISEKSEIFDDQFSVERPDGSNFTLKIRSTKLEDSAMYFCASRRTPHMNTEAFFGQGTRLTVV.

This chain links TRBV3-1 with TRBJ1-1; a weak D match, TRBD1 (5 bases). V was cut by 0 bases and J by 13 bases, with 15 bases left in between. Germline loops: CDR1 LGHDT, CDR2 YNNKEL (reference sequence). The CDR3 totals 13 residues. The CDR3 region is CASSQETGARIFF. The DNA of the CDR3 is TGTGCCAGCAGCCAAGAAACAGGTGCTAGGATTTTCTTT.

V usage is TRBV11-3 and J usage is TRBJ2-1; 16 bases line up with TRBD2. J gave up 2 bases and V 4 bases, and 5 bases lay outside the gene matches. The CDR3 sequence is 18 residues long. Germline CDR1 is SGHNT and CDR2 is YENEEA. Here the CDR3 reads CASSSGTSGRATYNEQFF. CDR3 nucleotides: TGTGCCAGCAGCTCAGGGACTAGCGGGAGGGCCACCTACAATGAGCAGTTCTTC.

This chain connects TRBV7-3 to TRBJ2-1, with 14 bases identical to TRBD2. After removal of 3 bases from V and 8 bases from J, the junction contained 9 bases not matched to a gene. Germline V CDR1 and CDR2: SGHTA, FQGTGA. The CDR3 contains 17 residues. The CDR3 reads CASSLTSGGARWDEQFF. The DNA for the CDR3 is TGTGCCAGCAGCTTGACTAGCGGGGGGGCCAGATGGGATGAGCAGTTCTTC.

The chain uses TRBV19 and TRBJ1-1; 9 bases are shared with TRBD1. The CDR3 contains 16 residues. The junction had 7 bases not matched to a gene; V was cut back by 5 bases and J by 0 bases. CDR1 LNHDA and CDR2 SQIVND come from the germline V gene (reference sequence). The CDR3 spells CASSSGQGRMNTEAFF. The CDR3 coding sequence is TGTGCCAGTAGTTCCGGACAGGGGAGGATGAACACTGAAGCTTTCTTT.

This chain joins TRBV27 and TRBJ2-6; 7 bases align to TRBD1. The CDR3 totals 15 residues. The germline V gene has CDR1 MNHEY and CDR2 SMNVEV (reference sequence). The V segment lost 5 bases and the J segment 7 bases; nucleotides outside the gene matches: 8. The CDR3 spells CASSPRDSPANVLTF. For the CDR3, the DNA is TGTGCCAGCAGTCCACGGGACAGTCCTGCCAACGTCCTGACTTTC.

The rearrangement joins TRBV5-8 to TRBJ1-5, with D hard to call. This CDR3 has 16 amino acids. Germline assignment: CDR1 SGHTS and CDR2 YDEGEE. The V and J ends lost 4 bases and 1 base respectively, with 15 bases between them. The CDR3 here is CASSPSNSRSNQPQHF. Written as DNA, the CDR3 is TGTGCCAGCAGCCCATCGAACAGCAGGAGCAATCAGCCCCAGCATTTT. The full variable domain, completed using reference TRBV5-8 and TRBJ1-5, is EAGVTQSPTHLIKTRGQQATLRCSPISGHTSVYWYQQALGLGLQFLLWYDEGEERNRGNFPPRFSGRQFPNYSSELNVNALELEDSALYLCASSPSNSRSNQPQHFGDGTRLSIL.

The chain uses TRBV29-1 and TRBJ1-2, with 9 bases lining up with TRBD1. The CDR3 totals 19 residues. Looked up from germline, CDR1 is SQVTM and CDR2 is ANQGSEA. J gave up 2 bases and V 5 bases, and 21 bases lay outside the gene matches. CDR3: CSVRFGRSDRGERNYGYTF. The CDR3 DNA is TGCAGCGTTAGGTTTGGACGATCCGACAGGGGGGAAAGGAACTATGGCTACACCTTC.

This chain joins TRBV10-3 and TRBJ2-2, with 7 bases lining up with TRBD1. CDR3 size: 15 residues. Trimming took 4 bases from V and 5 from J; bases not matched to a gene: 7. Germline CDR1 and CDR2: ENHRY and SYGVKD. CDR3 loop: CAISGDRVLTGELFF. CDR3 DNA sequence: TGTGCCATCAGTGGCGACAGGGTTTTGACCGGGGAGCTGTTTTTT.

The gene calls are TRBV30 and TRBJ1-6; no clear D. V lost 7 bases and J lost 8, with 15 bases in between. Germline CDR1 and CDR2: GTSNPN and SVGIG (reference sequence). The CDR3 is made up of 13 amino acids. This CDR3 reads CASTIMEDSPLHF. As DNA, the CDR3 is TGTGCCTCCACTATAATGGAAGATTCACCCCTCCACTTT.

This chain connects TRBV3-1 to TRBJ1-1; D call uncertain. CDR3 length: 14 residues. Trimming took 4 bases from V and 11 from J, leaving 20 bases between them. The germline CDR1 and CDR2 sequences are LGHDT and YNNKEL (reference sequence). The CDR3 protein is CASSPTPVPRVAFF. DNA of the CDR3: TGTGCCAGCAGCCCGACACCGGTCCCTAGAGTCGCTTTCTTT. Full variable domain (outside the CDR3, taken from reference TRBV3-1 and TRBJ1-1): DTAVSQTPKYLVTQMGNDKSIKCEQNLGHDTMYWYKQDSKKFLKIMFSYNNKELIINETVPNRFSPKSPDKAHLNLHINSLELGDSAVYFCASSPTPVPRVAFFGQGTRLTVV.

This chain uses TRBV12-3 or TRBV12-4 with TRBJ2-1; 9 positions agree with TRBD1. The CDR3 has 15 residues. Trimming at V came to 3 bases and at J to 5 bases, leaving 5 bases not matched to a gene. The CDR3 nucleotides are TGTGCCAGCAGTTTCCCAGGACAGGGGCACAATGAGCAGTTCTTC. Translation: CASSFPGQGHNEQFF.

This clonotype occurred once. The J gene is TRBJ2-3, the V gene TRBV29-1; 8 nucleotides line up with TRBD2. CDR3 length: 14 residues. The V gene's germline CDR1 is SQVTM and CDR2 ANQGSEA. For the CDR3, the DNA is TGCAGTTTGAGGGAGCGGGAGAGCACAGATACGCAGTATTTT. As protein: CSLRERESTDTQYF.

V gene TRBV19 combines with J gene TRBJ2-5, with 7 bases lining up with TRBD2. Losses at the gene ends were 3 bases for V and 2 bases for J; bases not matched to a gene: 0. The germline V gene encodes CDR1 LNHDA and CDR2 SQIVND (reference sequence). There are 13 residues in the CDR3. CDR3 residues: CASSMGLQETQYF. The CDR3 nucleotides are TGTGCCAGTAGTATGGGACTACAAGAGACCCAGTACTTC.

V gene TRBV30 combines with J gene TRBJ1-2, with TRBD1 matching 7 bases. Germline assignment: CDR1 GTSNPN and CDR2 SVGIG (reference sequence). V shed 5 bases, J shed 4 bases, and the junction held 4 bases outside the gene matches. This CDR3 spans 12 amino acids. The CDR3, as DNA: TGTGCCTGGTTCACAGGGGCCTATGGCTACACCTTC. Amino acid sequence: CAWFTGAYGYTF.

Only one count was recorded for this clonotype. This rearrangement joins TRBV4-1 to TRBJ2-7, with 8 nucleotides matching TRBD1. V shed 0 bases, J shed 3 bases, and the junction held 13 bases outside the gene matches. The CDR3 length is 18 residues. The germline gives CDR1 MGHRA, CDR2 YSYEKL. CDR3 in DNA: TGCGCCAGCAGCCAAGAATATCTCTTAGGACAGGGTCTCTACGAGCAGTACTTC. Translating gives CASSQEYLLGQGLYEQYF.

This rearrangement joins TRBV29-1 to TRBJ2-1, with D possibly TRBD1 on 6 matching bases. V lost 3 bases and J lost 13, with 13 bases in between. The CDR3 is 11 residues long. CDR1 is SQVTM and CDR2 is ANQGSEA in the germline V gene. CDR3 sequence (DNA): TGCAGCGTTGAGAGGCAGGGGTTCCAGTTCTTC. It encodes CSVERQGFQFF.

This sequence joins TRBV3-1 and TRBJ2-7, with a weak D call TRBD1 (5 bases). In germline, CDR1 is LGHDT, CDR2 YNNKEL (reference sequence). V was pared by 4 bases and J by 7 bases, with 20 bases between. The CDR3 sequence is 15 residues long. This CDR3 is CASSRRATDRGEQYF. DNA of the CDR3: TGTGCCAGCAGCCGAAGAGCGACAGACCGTGGAGAGCAGTACTTC.